This T cell receptor beta chain stems from a study of T cell repertoires in cytomegalovirus infection. Turning to the study itself: Indicated by public TCR beta signatures were CMV infection and matching HLA type.

TCRdb reprocessed the reads via MiXCR and lists one record per CDR3 protein. The sample has about 330,000 distinct CDR3 sequences; more than 8% are singletons. General study findings and limits: Across the ex vivo response, the dominant clonotypes were HLA-C-restricted CMV-specific TCR beta clonotypes. Cumulated frequencies of public TCR beta families served to identify carriers of CMV plus the relevant HLA.

The CDR3 covers 15 residues. Germline V gene sequence: CDR1 DFQATT, CDR2 SNEGSKA (reference sequence). This clonotype was recorded a few times. The antigen is undetermined. The sequence derives from a human donor in good health (CMV status not recorded). Some clones in this sample may be carry-over from other donors' samples. Sequencing was performed on PBMCs. The gene calls are TRBV20-1 and TRBJ1-3, with 10 bases that match TRBD1. The DNA for the CDR3 is TGCAGCGCCCGGGACAGGGGCTGGGAGGGAAACACCATATATTTT. It translates to CSARDRGWEGNTIYF.